One and the same sample provided the 26 T cell receptor beta chains below, sequenced in a study of cytomegalovirus exposure and HLA in healthy donors. PCR used 60 Vbeta primers and 13 Jbeta primers. Repertoires were generated with immunoSEQ multiplex PCR, while TCRdb's copy carries only in-frame clones and drops some. Among around 180,000 clones, about three quarters were seen once, and the ten largest hold 1.5%. Sequencing used PBMCs. The receptors shown here come from a girl between 10 and 17 years old in good health and CMV-seronegative.

The chain employs TRBV5-1 and TRBJ1-5; D is undetermined. V shed 7 bases and J shed 3 bases, with 11 bases lying between them. CDR3 length: 13 amino acids. Germline loops: CDR1 SGHRS, CDR2 YFSETQ. This CDR3 is CASSGGDNQPQHF. CDR3 nucleotide sequence: TGCGCCAGCTCAGGAGGTGACAATCAGCCCCAGCATTTT.

The gene calls are TRBV4-2 and TRBJ1-1, with 8 bases lining up with TRBD1. J was trimmed by 0 bases and V by 0 bases; bases with no gene match: 12. The V gene's germline CDR1 is LGHNA and CDR2 YNFKEQ. There are 19 residues in the CDR3. CDR3 DNA: TGTGCCAGCAGCCAAGATTCTACAGGGGGTTTGGGGATGAACACTGAAGCTTTCTTT. This sequence encodes CASSQDSTGGLGMNTEAFF.

A word on this clone: The germline gene is not matched at one end of the junction; a read error may be the cause. The genes are TRBV4-2 and TRBJ1-4, with TRBD1 as a possible D gene (6 bases). The CDR3 extends over 14 amino acids. From germline, CDR1 is LGHNA and CDR2 YNFKEQ. The CDR3 bases are TGTGCCACCAGCGTTTTCAGGGGTAATGAAAAACTGTTTTTT. Its translation: CATSVFRGNEKLFF.

This chain links TRBV2 with TRBJ1-4; D unclear. The CDR3 totals 12 residues. The germline gives CDR1 SNHLY, CDR2 FYNNEI. V was cut by 7 bases and J by 7 bases, with 10 bases left in between. CDR3 region: CASTPRAEKLFF. The CDR3 DNA sequence: TGTGCCAGCACCCCGAGGGCTGAAAAACTGTTTTTT.

This chain connects TRBV19 to TRBJ2-2; D call uncertain. CDR1 is LNHDA and CDR2 is SQIVND in the germline V gene (reference sequence). This CDR3 is built from 16 residues. Deletions cut 7 bases from V and 0 bases from J, with 15 bases between. The CDR3 reads CASTYMTTTNTGELFF. CDR3 bases: TGTGCCAGTACTTATATGACGACAACGAACACCGGGGAGCTGTTTTTT.

The chain has TRBV5-1 and TRBJ1-4; D is ambiguous. CDR1 is SGHRS and CDR2 is YFSETQ in the germline V gene. The CDR3 runs 14 residues. V gave up 0 bases and J gave up 8 bases, with 11 bases separating them. Here the CDR3 DNA reads TGCGCCAGCAGCTTGGTAGTGCCACGGGAAAAACTGTTTTTT. It specifies CASSLVVPREKLFF.

This chain connects TRBV27 to TRBJ2-1; 8 bases fit TRBD2. CDR1 MNHEY and CDR2 SMNVEV come from the germline V gene (reference sequence). The junction had 10 bases not matched to a gene; V was cut back by 4 bases and J by 8 bases. The CDR3 is made up of 15 amino acids. Here the CDR3 DNA reads TGTGCCAGCAGTTATGTTGGCGGGGGGTTTTATGAGCAGTTCTTC. Protein sequence: CASSYVGGGFYEQFF.

This clone occurred once. The chain is built from TRBV10-3 and TRBJ1-2, with D unresolved. The CDR3 is made up of 15 amino acids. The germline gives CDR1 ENHRY, CDR2 SYGVKD. Trimming removed 3 bases at V and 1 base at J, with 12 bases between. The CDR3 DNA is TGTGCCATCAGTGAACAGAGATCACTTAACTATGGCTACACCTTC. It is translated as CAISEQRSLNYGYTF.

The V and J genes are TRBV6-6 and TRBJ1-2, with D tentatively TRBD1 (6 bases). The CDR3 has 16 residues. V lost 6 bases to trimming and J lost 2 bases, with 19 bases between them. Germline CDR1 reads MNHNY; CDR2 reads SVGAGI (reference sequence). DNA of the CDR3: TGTGCCAGCAGCCGGGACACTACTACAGGAAACTATGGCTACACCTTC. Residues: CASSRDTTTGNYGYTF.

This rearrangement joins TRBV6-1 to TRBJ1-5, with D possibly TRBD1 on 5 matching bases. Looked up from germline, CDR1 is MNHNS and CDR2 is SASEGT. CDR3 size: 15 residues. Between the trimmed V and J ends, which lost 2 bases and 2 bases, there was a span of 10 bases. CDR3 DNA: TGTGCCAGCAGTGAAAGCAGGGTAGGCAATCAGCCCCAGCATTTT. This encodes CASSESRVGNQPQHF.

The rearrangement links TRBV7-9 to TRBJ1-2, with D perhaps matching TRBD1 (5 bases). Germline loops: CDR1 SEHNR, CDR2 FQNEAQ (reference sequence). V was trimmed by 1 base and J by 1 base, leaving 10 bases between them. This CDR3 is 15 amino acids long. The DNA of the CDR3 is TGTGCCAGCAGCTTAGGGGCAGGGATTAACTATGGCTACACCTTC. This sequence encodes CASSLGAGINYGYTF.

V and J are TRBV11-2 and TRBJ1-2; D might be TRBD1 (6 bases). The CDR3 consists of 16 residues. In germline, CDR1 is SGHAT, CDR2 FQNNGV. V lost 2 bases and J 3 bases, leaving 16 bases between the germline ends. The CDR3 loop reads CASSLIGQQGDYGYTF. CDR3 nucleotide sequence: TGTGCCAGCAGCTTAATCGGACAGCAAGGCGACTATGGCTACACCTTC.

The J gene is TRBJ2-7, the V gene TRBV18, with D possibly TRBD2 on 6 matching bases. Trimming stripped 2 bases from V and 4 bases from J, with 15 bases between. The germline CDR1 and CDR2 sequences are KGHSH and LQKENI. The CDR3 is 15 residues long. CDR3 amino acids: CASSPKPEGGYEQYF. The CDR3 DNA reads as TGTGCCAGCTCACCAAAACCCGAGGGAGGATACGAGCAGTACTTC.

There are a few counts of this clone. V gene TRBV5-1 combines with J gene TRBJ1-1, with D tentatively TRBD1 (6 bases). Germline V gene sequence: CDR1 SGHRS, CDR2 YFSETQ. The V end was cut by 7 bases, the J end by 3 bases, with 13 bases between. The CDR3 is 13 amino acids. CDR3 bases: TGCGCCAGCGGACAGAGCGAATACACTGAAGCTTTCTTT. As protein: CASGQSEYTEAFF.

The J gene is TRBJ2-1, the V gene TRBV4-2; TRBD2 is a possible D gene (6 bases). V was shortened by 0 bases and J by 8 bases, with 14 bases between the two germline ends. Germline CDR1 LGHNA, CDR2 YNFKEQ. The CDR3 totals 15 residues. The CDR3 loop reads CASSQDLRGDDEQFF. The CDR3 region has the DNA TGTGCCAGCAGCCAAGATCTGCGGGGAGACGATGAGCAGTTCTTC.

The chain is built from TRBV12-5 and TRBJ1-4; TRBD1 is a possible D gene (6 bases). Germline V CDR1 and CDR2: LGHNT, FRNRAP. This CDR3 is 16 amino acids long. The V end lost 7 bases, the J end lost 0 bases, and 15 bases lay between the germline ends. The CDR3 protein is CASDFPYRATNEKLFF. The CDR3, as DNA: TGTGCTAGTGACTTCCCCTACAGGGCAACTAATGAAAAACTGTTTTTT.

This chain connects TRBV15 to TRBJ2-7, with D possibly being TRBD2 (6 bases). Germline V CDR1 and CDR2: LNHNV, YYDKDF (reference sequence). The CDR3 is 14 residues long. The V and J ends lost 1 base and 4 bases respectively, with 11 bases between them. The CDR3 sequence: CATSRGLGDYEQYF. The CDR3 nucleotides are TGTGCCACCAGCAGAGGACTAGGGGATTACGAGCAGTACTTC.

This chain uses TRBV11-2 with TRBJ2-1, with 9 bases fitting TRBD1. The germline V gene encodes CDR1 SGHAT and CDR2 FQNNGV. With 6 bases clipped from V and 2 bases from J, the junction kept 5 bases outside the gene matches. The CDR3 covers 15 residues. CDR3 region: CASSRQGGTYNEQFF. In DNA, the CDR3 is TGTGCCAGCAGTCGACAGGGGGGGACCTACAATGAGCAGTTCTTC.

The chain carries TRBV5-1 and TRBJ1-3, with a weak D call TRBD1 (6 bases). Trimming removed 4 bases at V and 0 bases at J, with 14 bases between. The CDR3 is 16 residues long. Germline CDR1 reads SGHRS; CDR2 reads YFSETQ. The CDR3 reads CASSTGQQSSGNTIYF. The DNA for the CDR3 is TGCGCCAGCAGCACCGGACAGCAGAGCTCTGGAAACACCATATATTTT.

Worth noting for this clone: A read error may account for a junction end that differs from germline. This chain joins TRBV7-9 and TRBJ1-2, with 9 bases aligning to TRBD1. Germline V lookup: CDR1 SEHNR, CDR2 FQNEAQ (reference sequence). The CDR3 is made up of 15 amino acids. The chain's CDR3 is CASSLAGTGNYGYTF. Here the CDR3 DNA reads TGTGCCAGCAGCCTAGCCGGGACAGGGAACTATGGCTACACCTTC.

The chain is built from TRBV27 and TRBJ1-6; unclear D gene. Trimming took 3 bases from V and 0 from J, leaving 15 bases between them. This CDR3 is 18 amino acids long. CDR1 MNHEY and CDR2 SMNVEV come from the germline V gene (reference sequence). In DNA, the CDR3 is TGTGCCAGCAGTTTGGAGATGAGGGAAAGCTCCTATAATTCACCCCTCCACTTT. It specifies CASSLEMRESSYNSPLHF.

The rearrangement joins TRBV2 to TRBJ1-1; a weak D match, TRBD1 (6 bases). The germline V gene has CDR1 SNHLY and CDR2 FYNNEI. The CDR3 has 15 amino acids. V lost 4 bases, J lost 2 bases, and 14 bases lay in between. The CDR3 DNA is TGTGCCAGCAGTGGGAGGGGGGGGGTCAACACTGAAGCTTTCTTT. Protein: CASSGRGGVNTEAFF.

J is TRBJ1-4 and V is TRBV14; D might be TRBD1 (6 bases). The CDR3 is 13 amino acids. In germline, CDR1 is SGHDN, CDR2 FVKESK. V was trimmed by 10 bases and J by 8 bases, leaving 17 bases between them. Written as DNA, the CDR3 is TGTGCCACCTCGGGAGGGGGGGGCGAAAAACTGTTTTTT. Translating it yields CATSGGGGEKLFF. Variable domain in full (rest from reference TRBV14 and TRBJ1-4): EAGVTQFPSHSVIEKGQTVTLRCDPISGHDNLYWYRRVMGKEIKFLLHFVKESKQDESGMPNNRFLAERTGGTYSTLKVQPAELEDSGVYFCATSGGGGEKLFFGSGTQLSVL.

The chain recombines TRBV7-9 with TRBJ2-3; TRBD1 agrees at 9 bases. The V segment lost 3 bases and the J segment 2 bases; nucleotides outside the gene matches: 9. This CDR3 spans 17 amino acids. Germline loops: CDR1 SEHNR, CDR2 FQNEAQ (reference sequence). The CDR3: CASSFQWDRANTDTQYF. The CDR3 region has the DNA TGTGCCAGCAGCTTCCAGTGGGACAGGGCCAACACAGATACGCAGTATTTT.

The rearrangement uses TRBV19 and TRBJ1-6, with unresolved D. The V gene lost 5 bases and the J gene lost 5 bases, with 13 bases spanning the gap. Germline V gene sequence: CDR1 LNHDA, CDR2 SQIVND (reference sequence). This CDR3 region has 15 residues. CDR3 nucleotide sequence: TGTGCCAGTAGTGCCCGTCCCGGGGATAATTCACCCCTCCACTTT. It is translated as CASSARPGDNSPLHF.

This clone occurred a few times. V and J are TRBV30 and TRBJ1-4; D ambiguous. The CDR3 runs to 12 residues. Germline loops: CDR1 GTSNPN, CDR2 SVGIG (reference sequence). Trimming left V 2 bases short and J 6 bases short, with 7 bases between. The DNA of the CDR3 is TGTGCCTGGAGTACCACTGATGAAAAACTGTTTTTT. Its translation is CAWSTTDEKLFF.